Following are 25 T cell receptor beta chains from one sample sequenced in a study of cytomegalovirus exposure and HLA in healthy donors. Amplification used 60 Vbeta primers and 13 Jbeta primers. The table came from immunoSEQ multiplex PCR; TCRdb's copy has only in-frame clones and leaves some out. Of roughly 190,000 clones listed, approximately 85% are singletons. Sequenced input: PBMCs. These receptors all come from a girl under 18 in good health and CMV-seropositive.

The CDR3 DNA sequence: TGTGCCAGCAGCTTAGTTGGGGGGGTCAGTATATACAATGAGCAGTTCTTC. Its protein is CASSLVGGVSIYNEQFF. This chain uses TRBV7-2 with TRBJ2-1; 7 bases are a match to TRBD2. CDR3 length: 17 amino acids. With V trimmed by 1 base and J by 4 bases, 10 bases remained unmatched. Per germline, CDR1 SGHTA and CDR2 FQGNSA.

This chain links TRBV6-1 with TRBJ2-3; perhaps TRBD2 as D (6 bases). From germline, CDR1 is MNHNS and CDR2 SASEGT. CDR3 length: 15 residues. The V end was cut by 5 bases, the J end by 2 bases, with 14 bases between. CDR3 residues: CASSMWRGATDTQYF. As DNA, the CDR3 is TGTGCCAGCAGTATGTGGCGGGGAGCCACAGATACGCAGTATTTT.

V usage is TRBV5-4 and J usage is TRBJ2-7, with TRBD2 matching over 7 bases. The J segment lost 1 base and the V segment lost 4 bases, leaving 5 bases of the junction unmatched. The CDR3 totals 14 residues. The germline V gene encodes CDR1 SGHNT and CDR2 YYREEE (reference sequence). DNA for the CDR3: TGTGCCAGCAGCCTCCCGGGGGGATCCTACGAGCAGTACTTC. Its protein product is CASSLPGGSYEQYF.

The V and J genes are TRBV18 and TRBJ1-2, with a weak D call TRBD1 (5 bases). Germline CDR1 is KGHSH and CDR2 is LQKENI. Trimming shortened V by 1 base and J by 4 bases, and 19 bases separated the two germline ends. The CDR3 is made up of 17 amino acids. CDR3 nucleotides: TGTGCCAGCTCACCACGGTCGGGAGGGGCGCAAAGCTATGGCTACACCTTC. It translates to CASSPRSGGAQSYGYTF.

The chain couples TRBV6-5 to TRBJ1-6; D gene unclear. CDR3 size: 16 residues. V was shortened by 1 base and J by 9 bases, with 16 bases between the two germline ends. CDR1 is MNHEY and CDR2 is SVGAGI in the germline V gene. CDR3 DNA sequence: TGTGCCAGCAGTTACTTGCAGTATGGCGAGGGTTCACCCCTCCACTTT. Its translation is CASSYLQYGEGSPLHF.

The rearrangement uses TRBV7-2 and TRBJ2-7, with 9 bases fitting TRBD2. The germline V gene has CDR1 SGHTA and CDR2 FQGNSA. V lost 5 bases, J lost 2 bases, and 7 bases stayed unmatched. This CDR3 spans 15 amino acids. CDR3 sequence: CASSPRGGAAYEQYF. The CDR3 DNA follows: TGTGCCAGCAGCCCCCGCGGGGGGGCCGCCTACGAGCAGTACTTC.

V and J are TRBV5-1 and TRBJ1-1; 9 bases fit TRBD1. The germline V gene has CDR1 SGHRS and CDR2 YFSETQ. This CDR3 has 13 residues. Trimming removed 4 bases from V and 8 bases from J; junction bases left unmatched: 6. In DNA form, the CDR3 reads TGCGCCAGCAGCCCTGACAGGGGGATCGAAGCTTTCTTT. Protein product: CASSPDRGIEAFF. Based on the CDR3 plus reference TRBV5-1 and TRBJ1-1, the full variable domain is KAGVTQTPRYLIKTRGQQVTLSCSPISGHRSVSWYQQTPGQGLQFLFEYFSETQRNKGNFPGRFSGRQFSNSRSEMNVSTLELGDSALYLCASSPDRGIEAFFGQGTRLTVV.

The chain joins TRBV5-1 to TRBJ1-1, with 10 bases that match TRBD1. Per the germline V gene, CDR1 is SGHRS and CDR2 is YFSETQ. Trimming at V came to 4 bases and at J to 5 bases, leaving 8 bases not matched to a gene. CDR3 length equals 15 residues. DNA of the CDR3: TGCGCCAGCAGCCCTTGGACAGGGGGGGGGACTGAAGCTTTCTTT. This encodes CASSPWTGGGTEAFF.

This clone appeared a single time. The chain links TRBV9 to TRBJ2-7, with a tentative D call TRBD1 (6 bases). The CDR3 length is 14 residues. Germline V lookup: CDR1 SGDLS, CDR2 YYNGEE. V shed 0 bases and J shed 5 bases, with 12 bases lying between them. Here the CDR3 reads CASSVGQGLNEQYF. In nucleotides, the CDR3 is TGTGCCAGCAGCGTAGGTCAGGGGCTCAACGAGCAGTACTTC.

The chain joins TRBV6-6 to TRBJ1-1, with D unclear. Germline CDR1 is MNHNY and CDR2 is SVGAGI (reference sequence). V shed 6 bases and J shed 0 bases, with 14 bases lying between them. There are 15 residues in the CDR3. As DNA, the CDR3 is TGTGCCAGCAGCCACATGTCAGACTTGAACACTGAAGCTTTCTTT. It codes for CASSHMSDLNTEAFF.

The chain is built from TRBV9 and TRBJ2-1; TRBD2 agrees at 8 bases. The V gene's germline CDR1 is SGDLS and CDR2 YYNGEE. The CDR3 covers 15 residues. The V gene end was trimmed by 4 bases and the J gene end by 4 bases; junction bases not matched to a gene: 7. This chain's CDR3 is CASSTGAGGYNEQFF. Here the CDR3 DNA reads TGTGCCAGCAGCACCGGGGCGGGGGGATACAATGAGCAGTTCTTC.

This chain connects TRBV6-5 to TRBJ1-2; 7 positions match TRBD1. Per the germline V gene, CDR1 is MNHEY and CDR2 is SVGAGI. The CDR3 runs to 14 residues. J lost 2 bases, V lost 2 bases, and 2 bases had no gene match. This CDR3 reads CASSYAQGNYGYTF. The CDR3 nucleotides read TGTGCCAGCAGTTACGCACAGGGGAACTATGGCTACACCTTC.

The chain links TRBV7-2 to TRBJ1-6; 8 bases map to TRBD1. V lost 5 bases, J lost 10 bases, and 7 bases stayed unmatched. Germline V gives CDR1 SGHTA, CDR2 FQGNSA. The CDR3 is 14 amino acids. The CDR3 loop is CASSDRTGNSPLHF. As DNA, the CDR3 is TGTGCCAGCAGCGACCGGACAGGGAACTCACCCCTCCACTTT.

CDR3 amino acids: CASSDYEETQYF. The CDR3 DNA is TGTGCCAGCAGTGACTACGAAGAGACCCAGTACTTC. This chain connects TRBV2 to TRBJ2-5; D not certain. The germline CDR1 and CDR2 sequences are SNHLY and FYNNEI. V was trimmed by 3 bases and J by 3 bases, leaving 5 bases between them. The CDR3 length is 12 residues.

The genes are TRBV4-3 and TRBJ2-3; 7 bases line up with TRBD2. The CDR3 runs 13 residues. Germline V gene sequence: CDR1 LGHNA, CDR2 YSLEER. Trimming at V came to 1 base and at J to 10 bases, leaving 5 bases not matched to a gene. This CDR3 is CASSQVFAGAQYF. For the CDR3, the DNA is TGCGCCAGCAGCCAAGTATTTGCGGGAGCGCAGTATTTT.

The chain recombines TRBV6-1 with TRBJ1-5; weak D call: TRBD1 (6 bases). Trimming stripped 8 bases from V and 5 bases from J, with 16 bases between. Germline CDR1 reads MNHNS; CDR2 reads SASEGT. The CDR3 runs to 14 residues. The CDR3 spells CASWAGGFDQPQHF. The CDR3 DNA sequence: TGTGCCAGCTGGGCGGGGGGCTTCGATCAGCCCCAGCATTTT.

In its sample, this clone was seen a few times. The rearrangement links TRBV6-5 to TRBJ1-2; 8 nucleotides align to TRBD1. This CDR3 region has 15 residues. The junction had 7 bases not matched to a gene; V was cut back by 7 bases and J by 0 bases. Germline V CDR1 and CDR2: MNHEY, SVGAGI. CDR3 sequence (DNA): TGTGCCAGCAAATACGGACAGGGTGCTAACTATGGCTACACCTTC. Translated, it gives CASKYGQGANYGYTF.

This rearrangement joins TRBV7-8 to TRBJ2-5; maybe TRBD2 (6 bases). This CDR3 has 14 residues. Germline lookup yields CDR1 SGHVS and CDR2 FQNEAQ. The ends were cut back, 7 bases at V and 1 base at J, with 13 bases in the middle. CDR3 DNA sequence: TGTGCCAGCACGGGGGTGGCGGCCCAAGAGACCCAGTACTTC. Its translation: CASTGVAAQETQYF.

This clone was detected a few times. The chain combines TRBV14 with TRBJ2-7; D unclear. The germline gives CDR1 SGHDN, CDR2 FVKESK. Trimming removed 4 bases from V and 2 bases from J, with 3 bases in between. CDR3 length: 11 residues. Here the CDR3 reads CASSLTYEQYF. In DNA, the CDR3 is TGTGCCAGCAGCCTAACCTACGAGCAGTACTTC. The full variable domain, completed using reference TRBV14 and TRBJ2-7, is EAGVTQFPSHSVIEKGQTVTLRCDPISGHDNLYWYRRVMGKEIKFLLHFVKESKQDESGMPNNRFLAERTGGTYSTLKVQPAELEDSGVYFCASSLTYEQYFGPGTRLTVT.

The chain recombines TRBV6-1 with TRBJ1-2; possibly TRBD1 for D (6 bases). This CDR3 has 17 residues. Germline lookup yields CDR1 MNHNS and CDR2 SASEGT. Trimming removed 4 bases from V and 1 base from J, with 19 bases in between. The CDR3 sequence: CASSGARPGQLNYGYTF. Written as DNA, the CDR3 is TGTGCCAGCAGTGGGGCAAGACCAGGACAGCTTAACTATGGCTACACCTTC.

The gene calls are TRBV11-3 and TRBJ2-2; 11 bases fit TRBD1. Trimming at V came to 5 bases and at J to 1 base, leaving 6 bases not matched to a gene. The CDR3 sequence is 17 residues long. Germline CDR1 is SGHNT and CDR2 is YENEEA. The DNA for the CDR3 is TGTGCCAGCAGCAACTACGGGACAGGGGGGAACACCGGGGAGCTGTTTTTT. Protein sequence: CASSNYGTGGNTGELFF.

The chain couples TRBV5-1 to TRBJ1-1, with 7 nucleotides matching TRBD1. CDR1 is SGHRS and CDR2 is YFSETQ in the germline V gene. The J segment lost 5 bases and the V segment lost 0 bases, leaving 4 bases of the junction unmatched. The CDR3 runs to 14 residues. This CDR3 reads CASSLEGGRTEAFF. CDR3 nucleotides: TGCGCCAGCAGCTTGGAAGGGGGCCGGACTGAAGCTTTCTTT.

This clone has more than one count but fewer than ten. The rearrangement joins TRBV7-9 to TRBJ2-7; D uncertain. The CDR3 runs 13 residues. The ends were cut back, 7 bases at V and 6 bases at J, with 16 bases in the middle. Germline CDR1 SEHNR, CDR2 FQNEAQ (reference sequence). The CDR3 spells CASILSLFVEQYF. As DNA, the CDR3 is TGTGCCAGCATCCTAAGCCTCTTCGTCGAGCAGTACTTC.

CDR3 in amino acids: CASSQAGLAGVEQYF. In DNA, the CDR3 is TGTGCCAGCAGCCAAGCGGGACTAGCGGGGGTCGAGCAGTACTTC. This chain links TRBV4-2 with TRBJ2-7; TRBD2 aligns across 14 bases. The trim removed 1 base at V and 6 bases at J, leaving 2 bases unmatched. CDR1 is LGHNA, CDR2 YNFKEQ, per germline. CDR3 length: 15 amino acids.

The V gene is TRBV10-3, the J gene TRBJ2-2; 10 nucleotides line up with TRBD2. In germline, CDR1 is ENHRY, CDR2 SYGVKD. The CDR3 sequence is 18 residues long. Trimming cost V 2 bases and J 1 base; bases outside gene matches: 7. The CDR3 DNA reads TGTGCCATCAGTGAGGTCCTAGCGGGGGCGGGGAACACCGGGGAGCTGTTTTTT. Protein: CAISEVLAGAGNTGELFF.